The 19 T cell receptor beta chains reported below all come from one sample, sequenced in a study of beta chain features in type 1 diabetes. Their recognized antigens are unknown. Overall study results and limits: Moderately but significantly shorter TCRB CDR3s were found in Type 1 diabetes patients in all four CD4+ subsets.

cDNA synthesis used the whole RNA isolate, giving expressed TCRB sequences. Profiling relied on immunoSEQ multiplex PCR, and the TCRdb table lists in-frame clones only, not all of them. The sample carries about 650,000 clones, roughly 12% recorded once. The sequenced sample consisted of naive CD4+ T cells from blood. These receptors came from a man younger than 45 with type 1 diabetes.

This clone was counted only a few times. This chain connects TRBV11-3 to TRBJ2-1, with D hard to call. This CDR3 is 12 amino acids long. The ends were cut back, 5 bases at V and 12 bases at J, with 14 bases in the middle. Germline values: CDR1 SGHNT, CDR2 YENEEA. CDR3 DNA sequence: TGTGCCAGCAGCCGGAGCTTTTCTGGGCAGTTCTTC. Translating gives CASSRSFSGQFF.

This chain connects TRBV9 to TRBJ2-3; D may correspond to TRBD1 or TRBD2 (5 bases each). V was trimmed by 2 bases and J by 4 bases, leaving 14 bases between them. Germline lookup yields CDR1 SGDLS and CDR2 YYNGEE. The CDR3 contains 15 residues. CDR3 coding DNA: TGTGCCAGCAGCGTTAGGGGCGCGGGCGCAGATACGCAGTATTTT. Translated: CASSVRGAGADTQYF. Supplemented by reference TRBV9 and TRBJ2-3, the full variable domain reads DSGVTQTPKHLITATGQRVTLRCSPRSGDLSVYWYQQSLDQGLQFLIQYYNGEERAKGNILERFSAQQFPDLHSELNLSSLELGDSALYFCASSVRGAGADTQYFGPGTRLTVL.

A few counts support this clone. The genes are TRBV4-3 and TRBJ2-7, with D possibly being TRBD1 (6 bases). Per the germline V gene, CDR1 is LGHNA and CDR2 is YSLEER. The CDR3 length is 15 residues. V was shortened by 0 bases and J by 2 bases, with 11 bases between the two germline ends. In nucleotides, the CDR3 is TGCGCCAGCAGCCAAGAGGGGCAGGGGACCTACGAGCAGTACTTC. Its protein is CASSQEGQGTYEQYF.

V gene TRBV4-3 combines with J gene TRBJ1-4; D gene ambiguous. The germline gives CDR1 LGHNA, CDR2 YSLEER. The ends were cut back, 0 bases at V and 0 bases at J, with 11 bases in the middle. The CDR3 covers 17 residues. The CDR3 nucleotides are TGCGCCAGCAGCCAAGATTGGAGAACTGCAACTAATGAAAAACTGTTTTTT. Protein product: CASSQDWRTATNEKLFF.

This clone occurred a few times. Other nucleotide sequences in the sample specify the same CDR3. The chain employs TRBV7-9 and TRBJ1-1; D is undetermined. The V end lost 1 base, the J end lost 2 bases, and 5 bases lay between the germline ends. The germline V gene encodes CDR1 SEHNR and CDR2 FQNEAQ (reference sequence). The CDR3 consists of 13 residues. The CDR3 region is CASSLDSNTEAFF. In DNA form, the CDR3 reads TGTGCCAGCAGCTTAGACAGTAACACTGAAGCTTTCTTT.

The rearrangement links TRBV6-5 to TRBJ1-4, with unresolved D. V gave up 6 bases and J gave up 9 bases, with 17 bases separating them. CDR1 is MNHEY, CDR2 SVGAGI, per germline. The CDR3 is made up of 14 amino acids. CDR3 DNA sequence: TGTGCCAGCAGCCGACCGGGGAATGGACAAAAACTGTTTTTT. This translates into CASSRPGNGQKLFF.

This clone was counted a few times. The chain uses TRBV7-9 and TRBJ1-2; a possible D gene is TRBD1 (6 bases). Trimming cost V 1 base and J 2 bases, with 14 bases left between them. The CDR3 spans 16 residues. The V gene's germline CDR1 is SEHNR and CDR2 FQNEAQ (reference sequence). In DNA, the CDR3 is TGTGCCAGCAGCTTAGATCCCCTCGGACAGAACTATGGCTACACCTTC. Amino acid sequence: CASSLDPLGQNYGYTF.

This clone has a handful of counts. This chain links TRBV6-4 with TRBJ2-1; TRBD1 might be the D (6 bases). CDR3 length: 15 residues. Deletions cut 3 bases from V and 1 base from J, with 10 bases between. Germline CDR1 reads MRHNA; CDR2 reads SNTAGT. The CDR3 DNA reads as TGTGCCAGCAGTGAAAGCAGGGGATCCTACAATGAGCAGTTCTTC. Amino acid sequence: CASSESRGSYNEQFF.

This clone was observed a handful of times. The rearrangement links TRBV29-1 to TRBJ1-4; D unclear. V lost 1 base, J lost 7 bases, and 4 bases lay in between. Germline V lookup: CDR1 SQVTM, CDR2 ANQGSEA. The CDR3 totals 11 residues. This CDR3 is CSVEGAEKLFF. CDR3 DNA sequence: TGCAGCGTTGAAGGGGCTGAAAAACTGTTTTTT. Based on the CDR3 plus reference TRBV29-1 and TRBJ1-4, the full variable domain is SAVISQKPSRDICQRGTSLTIQCQVDSQVTMMFWYRQQPGQSLTLIATANQGSEATYESGFVIDKFPISRPNLTFSTLTVSNMSPEDSSIYLCSVEGAEKLFFGSGTQLSVL.

This clone was recorded a few times. The junction does not match germline at one end; this may be a read error. The chain carries TRBV9 and TRBJ1-6; D might be TRBD1 (5 bases). This CDR3 is 15 amino acids long. CDR1 and CDR2 from the germline V gene are SGDLS and YYNGEE. CDR3 amino acids: CASSGPGPNNPPLHF. CDR3 nucleotides: TGTGCCAGCAGCGGGCCGGGACCCAATAATCCACCCCTCCACTTT. Together with reference TRBV9 and TRBJ1-6, the CDR3 gives the full variable domain: DSGVTQTPKHLITATGQRVTLRCSPRSGDLSVYWYQQSLDQGLQFLIQYYNGEERAKGNILERFSAQQFPDLHSELNLSSLELGDSALYFCASSGPGPNNPPLHFGNGTRLTVT.

This clone occurred a few times. The chain has TRBV5-1 and TRBJ1-1, with D uncertain. CDR3 length: 16 residues. Per germline, CDR1 SGHRS and CDR2 YFSETQ. V gave up 4 bases and J gave up 0 bases, with 16 bases separating them. DNA of the CDR3: TGCGCCAGCAGCGCTACATTATCGACCCTGAACACTGAAGCTTTCTTT. This sequence encodes CASSATLSTLNTEAFF.

This chain links TRBV7-2 with TRBJ1-1, with D unclear. Between the trimmed V and J ends, which lost 2 bases and 2 bases, there was a span of 6 bases. The length of the CDR3 is 13 residues. CDR1 and CDR2 from the germline V gene are SGHTA and FQGNSA. The CDR3 sequence: CASSLNRNTEAFF. The CDR3, as DNA: TGTGCCAGCAGCTTAAACAGAAACACTGAAGCTTTCTTT.

The J gene is TRBJ1-1, the V gene TRBV10-3; 7 bases line up with TRBD1. The CDR3 is 14 residues long. CDR1 and CDR2 (germline): ENHRY, SYGVKD. After removal of 4 bases from V and 0 bases from J, the junction contained 2 bases not matched to a gene. Here the CDR3 reads CAISAGTVNTEAFF. The CDR3 coding sequence is TGTGCCATCAGTGCCGGGACAGTGAACACTGAAGCTTTCTTT.

This clone was picked up a small number of times. The rearrangement uses TRBV6-5 and TRBJ1-6; D unclear. There are 13 residues in the CDR3. CDR1 is MNHEY, CDR2 SVGAGI, per germline. The V end lost 7 bases, the J end lost 5 bases, and 9 bases lay between the germline ends. CDR3 protein: CASKSIDNSPLHF. As DNA, the CDR3 is TGTGCCAGCAAAAGTATCGATAATTCACCCCTCCACTTT.

This clone has more than one count but fewer than ten. The chain couples TRBV7-9 to TRBJ2-1; D perhaps matches TRBD1 (6 bases). The CDR3 covers 15 residues. Trimming took 4 bases from V and 1 from J, leaving 11 bases between them. Germline values: CDR1 SEHNR, CDR2 FQNEAQ (reference sequence). Written as DNA, the CDR3 is TGTGCCAGCAGCTCGACAGGAACTTCCTACAATGAGCAGTTCTTC. Translated: CASSSTGTSYNEQFF.

The J gene is TRBJ2-5, the V gene TRBV2; D remains unclear. Trimming stripped 2 bases from V and 2 bases from J, with 12 bases between. There are 15 residues in the CDR3. CDR1 and CDR2 from the germline V gene are SNHLY and FYNNEI. The CDR3 DNA follows: TGTGCCAGCAGTGAAATATGGGGTCCTCAAGAGACCCAGTACTTC. It translates to CASSEIWGPQETQYF.

CDR3 sequence reads: CASSPSVLTVGDTQYF. In nucleotides, the CDR3 is TGTGCCAGCAGCCCCTCGGTCCTTACAGTGGGAGATACGCAGTATTTT. This chain connects TRBV7-2 to TRBJ2-3, with D uncertain. Trimming left V 5 bases short and J 5 bases short, with 20 bases between. This CDR3 comprises 16 residues. Per the germline V gene, CDR1 is SGHTA and CDR2 is FQGNSA. Based on the CDR3 plus reference TRBV7-2 and TRBJ2-3, the full variable domain is GAGVSQSPSNKVTEKGKDVELRCDPISGHTALYWYRQSLGQGLEFLIYFQGNSAPDKSGLPSDRFSAERTGGSVSTLTIQRTQQEDSAVYLCASSPSVLTVGDTQYFGPGTRLTVL.

The chain has TRBV6-4 and TRBJ2-3; TRBD2 matches 8 bases. V gave up 1 base and J gave up 1 base; unmatched junction bases: 7. Germline V gene lookup returns CDR1 MRHNA and CDR2 SNTAGT. CDR3 length equals 17 residues. CDR3 in amino acids: CASSDFYFSGGTDTQYF. The CDR3 region has the DNA TGTGCCAGCAGTGACTTCTACTTTAGCGGGGGCACAGATACGCAGTATTTT.

On this clone itself: Germline is not matched at one junction end, which may reflect a read error. This rearrangement joins TRBV7-7 to TRBJ2-5, with D maybe TRBD1 (6 bases). Germline V gene lookup returns CDR1 SSHAT and CDR2 FNYEAQ (reference sequence). The CDR3 has 14 residues. The CDR3 sequence is CASSLGVEGGTQYF. DNA for the CDR3: TGTGCTAGCAGCTTAGGTGTCGAAGGGGGGACCCAGTACTTC.